This passage covers 5 T cell receptor beta chains from one sample sequenced in a study of blood T cell repertoires in COVID-19. Sequencing was performed with immunoSEQ multiplex PCR; in TCRdb, only in-frame clones are kept and a portion is missing. The sample holds more than 140,000 clones, 88% seen once. Sequencing input: peripheral blood. Receptor source: a woman aged 55-70 years with acute or convalescent COVID-19.

The rearrangement uses TRBV4-1 and TRBJ2-7, with 8 nucleotides matching TRBD1. J was trimmed by 5 bases and V by 0 bases; bases with no gene match: 6. CDR1 is MGHRA, CDR2 YSYEKL, per germline. The CDR3 loop spans 15 amino acids. DNA of the CDR3: TGCGCCAGCAGCCAAGATCGAGGCAGGGGGCACGAGCAGTACTTC. Translating gives CASSQDRGRGHEQYF.

This clone came up once. J is TRBJ1-5 and V is TRBV3-1 (or the pseudogene TRBV3-2); D may be TRBD1 (6 bases). V was cut by 2 bases and J by 6 bases, with 14 bases left in between. The CDR3 is 15 residues long. Germline assignment: CDR1 LGHDT and CDR2 YNNKEL (reference sequence). The CDR3 sequence is CASSQFGGARQPQHF. CDR3 sequence (DNA): TGTGCCAGCAGCCAATTTGGGGGGGCGCGTCAGCCCCAGCATTTT.

This rearrangement joins TRBV20-1 to TRBJ2-7, with D unresolved. CDR1 DFQATT and CDR2 SNEGSKA come from the germline V gene (reference sequence). This CDR3 spans 11 amino acids. Trimming took 2 bases from V and 7 from J, leaving 9 bases between them. CDR3 in amino acids: CSARMREEQYF. The CDR3 region has the DNA TGCAGTGCTAGAATGCGTGAAGAGCAGTACTTC.

This clone has just a few counts. The gene calls are TRBV11-3 and TRBJ1-6; D is undetermined. V lost 0 bases to trimming and J lost 7 bases, with 16 bases between them. The CDR3 has 17 residues. CDR1 SGHNT and CDR2 YENEEA come from the germline V gene. The CDR3 region is CASSLEVATVNNSPLHF. In nucleotides, the CDR3 is TGTGCCAGCAGCTTAGAAGTCGCAACAGTAAACAATTCACCCCTCCACTTT.

The chain uses TRBV6-5 and TRBJ2-1, with 12 bases aligning to TRBD2. Trimming cost V 7 bases and J 6 bases; bases outside gene matches: 7. This CDR3 is built from 15 residues. CDR1 and CDR2 from the germline V gene are MNHEY and SVGAGI. The CDR3 DNA reads as TGTGCCAGCACCCCGACTAGCGGGGGTATCAATGAGCAGTTCTTC. This codes for CASTPTSGGINEQFF.